Here is one T cell receptor (beta chain) with its context. Using immunoSEQ multiplex PCR, the repertoire was profiled, and TCRdb retains in-frame clones only, with some absent. The sample has 150,000 to 200,000 clones, roughly 77% seen once. The entry originates in a study of cytotoxic CD8 clonotypes in ibrutinib-treated CLL. At the level of the study: The response samples were taken once patients had been treated for a median of around twelve months, range 6 to 36.

Cryopreserved PBMCs were the source of about 2 micrograms of genomic DNA, which went to TCR beta libraries. The CDR3 length is 14 residues. Trimming removed 6 bases from V and 6 bases from J, with 17 bases in between. Germline values: CDR1 SNHLY, CDR2 FYNNEI. The TCR was taken from a human donor with chronic lymphocytic leukemia. The rearrangement links TRBV2 to TRBJ1-1; D remains ambiguous. The source was PBMCs, collected after 12 months of ibrutinib treatment. The CDR3 nucleotides read TGTGCCAGCAGCGTCGAACCGAGAATCCCTGAAGCTTTCTTT. Amino acid sequence: CASSVEPRIPEAFF.